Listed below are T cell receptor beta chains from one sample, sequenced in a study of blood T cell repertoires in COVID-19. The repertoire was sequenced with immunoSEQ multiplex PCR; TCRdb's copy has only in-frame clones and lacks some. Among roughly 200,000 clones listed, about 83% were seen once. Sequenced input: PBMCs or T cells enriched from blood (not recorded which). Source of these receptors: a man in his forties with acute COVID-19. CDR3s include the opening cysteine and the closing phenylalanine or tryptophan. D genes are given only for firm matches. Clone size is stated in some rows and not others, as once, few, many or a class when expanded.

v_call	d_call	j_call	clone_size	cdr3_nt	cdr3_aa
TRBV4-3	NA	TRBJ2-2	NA	TGCGCCAGCAGGAAGGGACTGTTAGAGCCCGGGGAGCTGTTTTTT	CASRKGLLEPGELFF
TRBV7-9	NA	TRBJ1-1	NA	TGTGCCAGCAGCGTGACAGGGAACACTGAAGCTTTCTTT	CASSVTGNTEAFF
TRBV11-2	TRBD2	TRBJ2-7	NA	TGTGCCAGCAGCTTTGACCATCTAGCGGGCACCTACGAGCAGTACTTC	CASSFDHLAGTYEQYF
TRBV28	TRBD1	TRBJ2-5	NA	TGTGCCAGCAGTTTATTGGCCGGGACAGGGGGCGAAGAGACCCAGTACTTC	CASSLLAGTGGEETQYF
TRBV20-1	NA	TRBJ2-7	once	TGCAGTGCTAGATTCCTCTACGAGCAGTACTTC	CSARFLYEQYF
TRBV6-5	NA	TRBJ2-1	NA	TGTGCCACCGAGAGCGGCTACAATGAGCAGTTCTTC	CATESGYNEQFF
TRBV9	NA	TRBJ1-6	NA	TGTGCCAGCAGCGTAGGATCCAGTTATAATTCACCCCTCCACTTT	CASSVGSSYNSPLHF
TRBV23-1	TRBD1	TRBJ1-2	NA	TGCGCCAGCAGTCCCAAAGGCACAGGGGCGAGTCCTAACTATGGCTACACCTTC	CASSPKGTGASPNYGYTF
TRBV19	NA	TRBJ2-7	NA	TGTGCCAGTAGTATCCCGTCCGTTCCGGGGGAGCAGTACTTC	CASSIPSVPGEQYF
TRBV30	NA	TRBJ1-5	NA	TGTGCCTGGAGTAAACAGGTAATCAGCAATCAGCCCCAGCATTTT	CAWSKQVISNQPQHF
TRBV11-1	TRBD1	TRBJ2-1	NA	TGTGCCAGCAGCTTACAGGGGGCCTTGGGCAATGAGCAGTTCTTC	CASSLQGALGNEQFF
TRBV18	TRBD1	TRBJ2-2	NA	TGTGCCAGCTCACCCCTCTGGGGACAGGGGGCGAACACCGGGGAGCTGTTTTTT	CASSPLWGQGANTGELFF
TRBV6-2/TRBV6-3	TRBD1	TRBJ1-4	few	TGTGCCAGCAGCCGGACAGGGGAAAATGAAAAACTGTTTTTT	CASSRTGENEKLFF
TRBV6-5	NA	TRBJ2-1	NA	TGTGCCAGCAGTCTCTCCTCCGGGACCTACAATGAGCAGTTCTTC	CASSLSSGTYNEQFF
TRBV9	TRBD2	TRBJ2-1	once	TGTGCCAGCAGCGTAGTGGCGGGGGTATACAATGAGCAGTTCTTC	CASSVVAGVYNEQFF
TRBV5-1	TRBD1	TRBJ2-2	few	TGCGCCAGCAGCCCCGGGACAGGGCGCACCGGGGAGCTGTTTTTT	CASSPGTGRTGELFF
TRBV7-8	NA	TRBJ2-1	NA	TGTGCCAGCAGCTTAGTAACTTACAATGAGCAGTTCTTC	CASSLVTYNEQFF
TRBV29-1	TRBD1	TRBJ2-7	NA	TGCAGCGTTGAGATTGCCGGGACAGGGGTCGGCGAGCAGTACTTC	CSVEIAGTGVGEQYF
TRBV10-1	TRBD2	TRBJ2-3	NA	TGCGCCAGCAGTGGGGTAGCGGGAGAGTCAGATACGCAGTATTTT	CASSGVAGESDTQYF
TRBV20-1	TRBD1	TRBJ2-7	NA	TGCAGTGCTAGTGACTACGGGACAGGGGAGTACGAGCAGTACTTC	CSASDYGTGEYEQYF
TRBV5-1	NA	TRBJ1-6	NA	TGCGCCAGCGCCGCAGAGGTTTCACCCCTCCACTTT	CASAAEVSPLHF
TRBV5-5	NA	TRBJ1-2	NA	TGTGCCAGCAGCTCCCACACCTATGGCTACACCTTC	CASSSHTYGYTF
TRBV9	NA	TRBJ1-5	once	TGTGCCAGCAGGGACCTACCACAGGGCAATCAGCCCCAGCATTTT	CASRDLPQGNQPQHF
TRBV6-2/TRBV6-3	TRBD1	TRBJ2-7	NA	TGTGCCAGCAGTTATTCCTTACAGGGGGCACCGCAGTACTTC	CASSYSLQGAPQYF
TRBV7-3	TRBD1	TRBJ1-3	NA	TGTGCCAGCAGCGGCCACGGGACAGGGGCCGGAAACACCATATATTTT	CASSGHGTGAGNTIYF
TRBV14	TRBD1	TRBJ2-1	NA	TGTGCCAGCAGCCAGGGACCCGGGACAGACAAGGATGAGCAGTTCTTC	CASSQGPGTDKDEQFF
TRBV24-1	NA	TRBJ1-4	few	TGTGCCACCAGTGATTTGGAAGGAATACGGACAGCAGCAACTAATGAAAAACTGTTTTTT	CATSDLEGIRTAATNEKLFF
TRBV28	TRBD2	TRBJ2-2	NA	TGTGCCAGCAGGGGTGGTGCGGGAGAGGCCGGGGAGCTGTTTTTT	CASRGGAGEAGELFF
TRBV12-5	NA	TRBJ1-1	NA	TGTGCTAGTGGTTTGTCCGGGATGTCTGAAGCTTTCTTT	CASGLSGMSEAFF
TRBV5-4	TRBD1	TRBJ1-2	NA	TGTGCCAGCAGCTTGACCGGACAGGGTAGGCTTGGAGGGTATGGCTACACCTTC	CASSLTGQGRLGGYGYTF
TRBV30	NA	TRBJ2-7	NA	TGTGCCTGGACCCCACCGCGGGTTAGGGCCTACGAGCAGTACTTC	CAWTPPRVRAYEQYF
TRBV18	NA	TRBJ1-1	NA	TGTGCCAGCTCACCCAGGACTGGCGGGGACACTGAAGCTTTCTTT	CASSPRTGGDTEAFF
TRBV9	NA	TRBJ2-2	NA	TGTGCCAGCAGTAATCCGGGGTACACCGGGGAGCTGTTTTTT	CASSNPGYTGELFF
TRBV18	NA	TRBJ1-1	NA	TGTGCCAGCTCACCCGCGACGGACATGAACACTGAAGCTTTCTTT	CASSPATDMNTEAFF
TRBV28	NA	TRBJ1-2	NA	TGTGCCAGCAGTTTATTGGGGCAGAACTATGGCTACACCTTC	CASSLLGQNYGYTF
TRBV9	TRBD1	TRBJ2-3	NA	TGTGCCAGCAGCGTAGCTGCAGGGGGCGCAATAGATACGCAGTATTTT	CASSVAAGGAIDTQYF
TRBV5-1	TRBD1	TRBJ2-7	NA	TGCGCCAGCAGCTGGACAGGGGATACCTACGAGCAGTACTTC	CASSWTGDTYEQYF
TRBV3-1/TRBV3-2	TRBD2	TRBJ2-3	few	TGTGCCAGCAGCCCAGAAACCGAACTAGCGGGAGGCATAGATACGCAGTATTTT	CASSPETELAGGIDTQYF
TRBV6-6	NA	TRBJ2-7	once	TGTGCCAGCAGCCGGACAGCTTACGAGCAGTACTTC	CASSRTAYEQYF
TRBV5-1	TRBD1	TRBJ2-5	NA	TGCGCCAGCAGCGTAGGTGGGACAGACCCCGCCGAGACCCAGTACTTC	CASSVGGTDPAETQYF
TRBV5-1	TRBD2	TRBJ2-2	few	TGCGCCAGCAGCTTTTCGTCGAGCGGGAGGGCCGGGGAGCTGTTTTTT	CASSFSSSGRAGELFF
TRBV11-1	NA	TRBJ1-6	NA	TGTGCCAGCAGCTTCAGGGGACCTTCACCCCTCCACTTT	CASSFRGPSPLHF
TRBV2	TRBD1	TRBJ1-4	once	TGTGCCAGCAGTGGCCAGGGGGAAGAAAAACTGTTTTTT	CASSGQGEEKLFF
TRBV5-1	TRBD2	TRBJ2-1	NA	TGCGCCAGCACCTTCGGGGGGAGGGGAGACAATGAGCAGTTCTTC	CASTFGGRGDNEQFF
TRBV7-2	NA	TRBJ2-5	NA	TGTGCCAGCAGCCCCTCGGTTGGGCTCCAAGAGACCCAGTACTTC	CASSPSVGLQETQYF
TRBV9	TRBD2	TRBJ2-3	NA	TGTGCCAGCAGCGTACGGGAGGGCACAGATACGCAGTATTTT	CASSVREGTDTQYF
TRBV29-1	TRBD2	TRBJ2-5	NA	TGCAGCGTTGGAGGTGTGGGACTAGAGCCTCCGGGGGCCCAGTACTTC	CSVGGVGLEPPGAQYF
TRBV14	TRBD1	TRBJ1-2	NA	TGTGCCAGCAGCCAAAGGGACAGGGTTGGTGGTGGCTACACCTTC	CASSQRDRVGGGYTF